Listed below are T cell receptor beta chains from one sample, sequenced in a study of graft-versus-host responses after intestinal transplantation. No antigen has been assigned to these receptors. TCRdb keeps only in-frame clones here, not all; method: immunoSEQ multiplex PCR. Of about 92,000 clones listed, approximately 90% are singletons. The sequencing here drew on unstimulated CD8+ T cells sorted from spleen or lymph node cells, taken before intestinal transplant. The receptors stem from a human donor who received an intestinal transplant. The CDR3 runs from the conserved cysteine through the conserved F or W. A D gene is named only where the DNA matches it firmly. Size tells how often a clone was seen (once, few, many) or the class of an expanded clone, and some rows leave it out.

V gene	D gene	clone size	CDR3 length	J gene	CDR3 protein
TRBV9	.	.	13	.	CASGHGTAYEQYF
TRBV4-1	.	.	11	TRBJ2-7	CASSRGGEQYF
TRBV9	.	.	13	TRBJ1-2	CASSARDGYGYTF
TRBV5-6	TRBD1	few	15	TRBJ1-2	CASSRGTDQGNGYTF
TRBV2	TRBD1	.	15	TRBJ2-1	CASRAGTGGGYEQFF
TRBV6-6	TRBD2	.	16	TRBJ2-7	CASSSRVGGSPYEQYF
TRBV27	.	.	13	TRBJ2-7	CASSLFGSYEQYF
TRBV7-9	.	.	16	TRBJ2-6	CASSLELGDEANVLTF
TRBV7-3	TRBD2	once	18	TRBJ2-2	CASSSWTSGPRGTGELFF
TRBV6-5	.	.	12	TRBJ2-7	CASSEGAYEQYF
TRBV2	.	few	12	TRBJ2-7	CAAGDRTYEQYF
TRBV7-3	.	.	12	TRBJ2-2	CASSLSTGELFF
TRBV6-1	.	.	16	TRBJ2-4	CASSESRGLDKNIQYF
TRBV5-6	TRBD2	.	12	TRBJ2-7	CASSWTSYEQYF
TRBV7-9	TRBD2	.	14	TRBJ2-7	CASSWDGGRYEQYF
TRBV5-4	TRBD2	.	14	TRBJ2-7	CASSSSGSPYEQYF
TRBV4-1	TRBD2	.	15	TRBJ2-1	CASSRLAGDYNEQFF
TRBV5-6	.	.	13	TRBJ2-7	CASSLGIPGEQYF
TRBV27	TRBD2	.	17	TRBJ2-1	CASTNNPLLAGYNEQFF
TRBV9	TRBD2	.	14	TRBJ2-5	CASSTSGGLETQYF
TRBV6-5	.	.	13	TRBJ1-2	CASSGWANYGYTF
TRBV6-5	.	.	15	TRBJ1-5	CASSYGPGGDQPQHF
TRBV9	TRBD2	.	16	TRBJ2-1	CASSDATSGSSNEQFF
TRBV13	.	.	17	TRBJ2-3	CASSSWEPVMSTDTQYF
TRBV5-1	.	.	14	TRBJ2-7	CASSDRDNPYEQYF
TRBV25-1	TRBD2	.	14	TRBJ2-2	CASRLAGASGELFF
TRBV5-1	.	.	13	TRBJ2-1	CASSLMGSDEQFF
TRBV7-2	.	.	15	TRBJ2-5	CASSLSGQGSETQYF
TRBV6-5	TRBD1	.	15	TRBJ2-5	CASSPGAGGKETQYF
TRBV2	.	few	14	TRBJ1-3	CASSNLIPANTIYF
TRBV29-1	.	once	13	TRBJ2-7	CSAGGGYTYEQYF
TRBV27	.	once	16	TRBJ2-1	CASSLVGGVSYNEQFF
TRBV5-1	TRBD1	.	19	TRBJ1-3	CASRQIPGQGKLPGNTIYF
TRBV7-2	.	.	13	TRBJ2-5	CASSYVESETQYF
TRBV7-9	.	.	17	TRBJ2-3	CASSLGWGPDGTDTQYF
TRBV25-1	.	few	15	TRBJ2-5	CASSEYLTAQETQYF
TRBV10-1	.	.	17	TRBJ2-2	CASSASRGRSNTGELFF
TRBV10-2	.	.	15	TRBJ2-7	CASSESGRGEYEQYF
TRBV6-6	TRBD2	.	14	TRBJ2-3	CASGVIAGKDTQYF
TRBV27	.	.	14	TRBJ2-7	CASSLGGMTAEQYF
TRBV6-6	.	.	14	TRBJ1-6	CASSYGGGNSPLHF
TRBV4-1	.	.	12	TRBJ2-5	CASSQDQETQYF
TRBV27	.	.	13	TRBJ2-7	CASSFFRGHEQYF
TRBV10-3	TRBD1	.	22	TRBJ1-6	CAISEDRVELVWVLSPNSPLHF
TRBV13	.	.	16	TRBJ2-7	CASSPPRSENSYEQYF
TRBV7-6	.	.	19	TRBJ2-6	CASSLENLAAGSGANVLTF
TRBV5-6	TRBD1	.	19	TRBJ1-5	CASSLKAGTGFWIGQPQHF
TRBV19	.	.	15	TRBJ2-1	CASSIDRTDRLALFF
TRBV15	.	.	11	TRBJ2-1	CATSKDNEQFF
TRBV2	TRBD2	.	16	TRBJ2-1	CASRGYLAGPYNEQFF
TRBV7-9	.	.	14	TRBJ2-5	CASSPLRDLGTQYF
TRBV4-1	.	.	15	TRBJ1-1	CASSQVGGLDTEAFF
TRBV6-5	.	.	15	TRBJ1-6	CASGTQREYNSPLHF
TRBV15	.	.	14	TRBJ2-7	CATSSRTSTYEQYF
TRBV2	.	.	14	TRBJ1-3	CASSDRGSGNTIYF